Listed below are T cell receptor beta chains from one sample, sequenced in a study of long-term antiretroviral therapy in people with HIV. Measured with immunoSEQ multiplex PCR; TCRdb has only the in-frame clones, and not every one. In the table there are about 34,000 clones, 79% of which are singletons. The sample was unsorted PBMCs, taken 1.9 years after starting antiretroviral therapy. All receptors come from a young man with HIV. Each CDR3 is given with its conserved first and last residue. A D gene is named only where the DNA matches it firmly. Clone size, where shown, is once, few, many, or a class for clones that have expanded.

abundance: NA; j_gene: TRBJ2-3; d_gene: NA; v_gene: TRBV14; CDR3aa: CANVGLGGHSTDTQYF; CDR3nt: TGCGCCAACGTAGGGCTCGGGGGGCATAGCACAGATACGCAGTATTTT
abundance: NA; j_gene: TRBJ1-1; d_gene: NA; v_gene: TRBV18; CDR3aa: CASSLTALGVNTEAFF; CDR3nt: TGTGCCAGCTCACTGACCGCCCTGGGCGTGAACACTGAAGCTTTCTTT
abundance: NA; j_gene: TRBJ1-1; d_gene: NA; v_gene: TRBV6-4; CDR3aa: CASSDTDKNTEAFF; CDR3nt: TGTGCCAGCAGTGACACGGACAAGAACACTGAAGCTTTCTTT
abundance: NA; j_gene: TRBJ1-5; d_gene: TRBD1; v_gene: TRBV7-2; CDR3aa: CASSFTGAGVQPQHF; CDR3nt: TGTGCCAGCAGCTTTACAGGGGCAGGAGTTCAGCCCCAGCATTTT
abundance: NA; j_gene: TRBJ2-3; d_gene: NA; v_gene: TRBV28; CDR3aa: CASSYLRTDTQYF; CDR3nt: TGTGCCAGCAGCTACCTTCGCACAGATACGCAGTATTTT
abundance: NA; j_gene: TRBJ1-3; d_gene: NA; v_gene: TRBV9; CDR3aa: CASSRSALNTIYF; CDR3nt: TGTGCCAGCAGCAGGTCAGCCTTAAACACCATATATTTT
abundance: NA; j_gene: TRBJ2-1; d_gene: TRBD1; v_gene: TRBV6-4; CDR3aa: CASSDGTGGDEQFF; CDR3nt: TGTGCCAGCAGTGACGGGACAGGGGGCGATGAGCAGTTCTTC
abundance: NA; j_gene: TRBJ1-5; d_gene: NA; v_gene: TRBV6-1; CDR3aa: CASSESGRLNSNQPQHF; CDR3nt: TGTGCCAGCAGTGAATCGGGACGCCTGAATAGCAATCAGCCCCAGCATTTT
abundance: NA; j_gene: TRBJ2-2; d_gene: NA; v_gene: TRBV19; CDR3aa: CASSPGQSGELFF; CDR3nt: TGTGCCAGTAGCCCGGGACAATCCGGGGAGCTGTTTTTT
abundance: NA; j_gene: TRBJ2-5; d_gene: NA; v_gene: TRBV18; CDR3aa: CASSGGAQETQYF; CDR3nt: TGTGCCAGCTCAGGGGGGGCTCAAGAGACCCAGTACTTC
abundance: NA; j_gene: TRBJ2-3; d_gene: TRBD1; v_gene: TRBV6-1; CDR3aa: CASSDPGQEYTDTQYF; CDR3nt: TGTGCCAGCAGTGACCCAGGACAGGAATACACAGATACGCAGTATTTT
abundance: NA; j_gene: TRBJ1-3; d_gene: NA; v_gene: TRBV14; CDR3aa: CASSQSYGTGNTIYF; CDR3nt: TGTGCCAGCAGCCAAAGTTACGGTACTGGAAACACCATATATTTT
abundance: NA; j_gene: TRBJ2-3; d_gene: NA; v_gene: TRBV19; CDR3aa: CASSGQLRTDTQYF; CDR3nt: TGTGCCAGTAGCGGACAACTCCGCACAGATACGCAGTATTTT
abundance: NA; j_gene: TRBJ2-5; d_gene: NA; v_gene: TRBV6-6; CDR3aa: CASRPGTVQETQYF; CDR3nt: TGTGCCAGCAGGCCTGGGACGGTTCAAGAGACCCAGTACTTC
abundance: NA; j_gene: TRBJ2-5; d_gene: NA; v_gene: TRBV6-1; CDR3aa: CASSESGGSQETQYF; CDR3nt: TGTGCCAGCAGTGAAAGCGGAGGGTCGCAAGAGACCCAGTACTTC
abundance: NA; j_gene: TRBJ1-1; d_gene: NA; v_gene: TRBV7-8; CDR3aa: CASSLSELPHTEAFF; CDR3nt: TGTGCCAGCAGCTTAAGTGAACTCCCGCACACTGAAGCTTTCTTT
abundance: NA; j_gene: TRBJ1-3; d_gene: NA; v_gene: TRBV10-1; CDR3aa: CASSESAGTSGNTIYF; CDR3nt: TGCGCCAGCAGTGAGTCGGCCGGGACCTCTGGAAACACCATATATTTT
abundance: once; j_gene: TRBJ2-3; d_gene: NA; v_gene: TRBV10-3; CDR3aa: CAIGWGAGTSTDTQYF; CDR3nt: TGTGCCATCGGATGGGGGGCGGGGACCAGCACAGATACGCAGTATTTT
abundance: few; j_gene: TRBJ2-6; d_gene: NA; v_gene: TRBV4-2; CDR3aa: CASSQDGSSGANVLTF; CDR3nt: TGTGCCAGCAGCCAAGATGGGAGCTCTGGGGCCAACGTCCTGACTTTC
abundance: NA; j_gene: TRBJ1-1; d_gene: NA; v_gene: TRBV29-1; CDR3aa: CSVVRGGTEAFF; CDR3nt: TGCAGCGTTGTGAGAGGGGGAACTGAAGCTTTCTTT
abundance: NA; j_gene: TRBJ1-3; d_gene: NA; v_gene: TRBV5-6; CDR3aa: CASSPTIGSAIYF; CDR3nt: TGTGCCAGCAGCCCTACCATAGGCTCCGCCATATATTTT
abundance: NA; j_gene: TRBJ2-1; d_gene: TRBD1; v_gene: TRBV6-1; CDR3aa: CASSTGWDRDYEQFF; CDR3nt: TGTGCCAGCAGTACAGGTTGGGACAGGGACTATGAGCAGTTCTTC
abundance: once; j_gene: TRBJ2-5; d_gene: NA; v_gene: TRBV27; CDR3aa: CASSLGRPETQYF; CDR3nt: TGTGCCAGCAGTTTAGGCAGGCCAGAGACCCAGTACTTC
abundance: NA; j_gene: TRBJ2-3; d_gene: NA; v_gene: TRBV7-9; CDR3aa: CASSLGFTSTDTQYF; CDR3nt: TGTGCCAGCAGCTTAGGGTTCACTAGCACAGATACGCAGTATTTT
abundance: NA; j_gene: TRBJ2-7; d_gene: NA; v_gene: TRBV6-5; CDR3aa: CASSGGTVYEQYF; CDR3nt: TGTGCCAGCAGTGGAGGGACAGTCTACGAGCAGTACTTC
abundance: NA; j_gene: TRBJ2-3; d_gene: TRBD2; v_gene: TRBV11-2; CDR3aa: CASSTRTSGNSYTQYF; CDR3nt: TGTGCCAGCAGCACCCGGACTAGCGGGAATTCTTATACGCAGTATTTT
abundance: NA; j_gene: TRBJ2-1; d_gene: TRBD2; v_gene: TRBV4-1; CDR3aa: CASSPPLAGGPNEQFF; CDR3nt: TGCGCCAGCAGCCCCCCACTAGCGGGGGGGCCCAATGAGCAGTTCTTC
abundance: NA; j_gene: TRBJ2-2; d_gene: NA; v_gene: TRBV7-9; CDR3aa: CASSLLQGNTGELFF; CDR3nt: TGTGCCAGCAGCTTACTACAGGGAAACACCGGGGAGCTGTTTTTT
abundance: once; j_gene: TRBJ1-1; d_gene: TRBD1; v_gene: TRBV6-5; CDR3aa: CASSPPMTGREAFF; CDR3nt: TGTGCCAGCAGTCCCCCGATGACAGGGAGAGAAGCTTTCTTT
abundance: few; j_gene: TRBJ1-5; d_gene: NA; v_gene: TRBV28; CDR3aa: CASSTGTAQPQHF; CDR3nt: TGTGCCAGCAGTACGGGGACGGCTCAGCCCCAGCATTTT
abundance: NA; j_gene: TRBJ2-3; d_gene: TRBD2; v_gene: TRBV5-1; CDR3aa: CASSRDGGGLLGGANTQYF; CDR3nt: TGCGCCAGCAGCCGGGACGGCGGGGGTCTCCTCGGCGGGGCCAATACGCAGTATTTT
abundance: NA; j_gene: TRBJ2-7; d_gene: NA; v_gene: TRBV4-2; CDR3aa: CASSQDKRAAGFGSYEQYF; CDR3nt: TGTGCCAGCAGCCAAGATAAGAGGGCTGCCGGGTTCGGATCCTACGAGCAGTACTTC
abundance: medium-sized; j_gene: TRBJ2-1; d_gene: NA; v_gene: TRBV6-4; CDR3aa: CASSEKDASEQFF; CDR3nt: TGTGCCAGCAGTGAAAAGGACGCTAGTGAGCAGTTCTTC
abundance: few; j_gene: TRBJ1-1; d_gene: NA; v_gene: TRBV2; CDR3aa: CATGADTEAFF; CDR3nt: TGTGCCACAGGGGCGGACACTGAAGCTTTCTTT
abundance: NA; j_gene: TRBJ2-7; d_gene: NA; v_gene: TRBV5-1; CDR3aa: CASSLDQQLNEQYF; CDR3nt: TGCGCCAGCAGCTTGGACCAACAGCTCAACGAGCAGTACTTC
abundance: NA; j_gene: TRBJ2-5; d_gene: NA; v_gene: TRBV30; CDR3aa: CAWSVQSGETQYF; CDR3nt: TGTGCCTGGAGTGTACAGTCCGGGGAGACCCAGTACTTC
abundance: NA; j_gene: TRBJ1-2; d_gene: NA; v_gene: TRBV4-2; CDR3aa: CASSQGENYGYTF; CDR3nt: TGTGCCAGCAGCCAAGGCGAGAACTATGGCTACACCTTC
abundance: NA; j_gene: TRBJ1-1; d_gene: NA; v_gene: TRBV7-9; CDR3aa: CASSLGPQAFF; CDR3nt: TGTGCCAGCAGCTTAGGCCCCCAAGCTTTCTTT
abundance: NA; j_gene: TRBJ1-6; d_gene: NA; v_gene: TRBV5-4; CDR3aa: CASSLGGGGPNSPLHF; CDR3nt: TGTGCCAGCAGCTTGGGGGGCGGGGGACCTAATTCACCCCTCCACTTT
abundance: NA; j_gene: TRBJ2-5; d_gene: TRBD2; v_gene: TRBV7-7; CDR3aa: CASSLAGAETQYF; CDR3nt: TGTGCTAGCAGCTTAGCGGGGGCAGAGACCCAGTACTTC
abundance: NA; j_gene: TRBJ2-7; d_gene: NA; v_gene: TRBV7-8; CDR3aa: CASSLGQSFIPYEQYF; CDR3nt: TGTGCCAGCAGCTTAGGACAGAGTTTCATACCCTACGAGCAGTACTTC
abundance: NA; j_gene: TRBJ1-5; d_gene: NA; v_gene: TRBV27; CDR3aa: CASSLPGKPQHF; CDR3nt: TGTGCCAGCAGTTTACCCGGGAAGCCCCAGCATTTT
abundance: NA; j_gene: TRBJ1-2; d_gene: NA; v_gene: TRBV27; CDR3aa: CASSRQPLTYGYTF; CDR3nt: TGTGCCAGCAGTCGACAGCCGCTAACCTATGGCTACACCTTC
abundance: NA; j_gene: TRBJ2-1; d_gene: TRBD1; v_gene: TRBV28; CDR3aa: CASSLTPGQGVDEQFF; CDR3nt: TGTGCCAGCAGTTTGACGCCGGGACAGGGGGTTGATGAGCAGTTCTTC
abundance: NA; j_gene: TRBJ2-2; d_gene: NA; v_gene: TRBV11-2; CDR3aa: CASSLAGYTGELFF; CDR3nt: TGTGCCAGCAGCTTAGCGGGGTACACCGGGGAGCTGTTTTTT
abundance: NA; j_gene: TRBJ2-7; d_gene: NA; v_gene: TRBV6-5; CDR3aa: CASSGGRSHYEQYF; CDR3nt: TGTGCCAGCAGCGGCGGACGTTCCCACTACGAGCAGTACTTC
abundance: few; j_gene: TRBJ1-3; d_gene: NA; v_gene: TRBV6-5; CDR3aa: CASSYSSGLGNTIYF; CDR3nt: TGTGCCAGCAGTTACTCGAGTGGTCTCGGAAACACCATATATTTT
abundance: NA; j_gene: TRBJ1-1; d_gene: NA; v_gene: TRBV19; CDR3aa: CASSSSLNTEAFF; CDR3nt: TGTGCCAGTAGTTCCAGCCTGAACACTGAAGCTTTCTTT
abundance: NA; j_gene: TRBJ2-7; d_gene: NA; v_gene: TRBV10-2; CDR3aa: CASSTGFPSSYEQYF; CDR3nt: TGCGCCAGCAGTACAGGGTTCCCAAGCTCCTACGAGCAGTACTTC
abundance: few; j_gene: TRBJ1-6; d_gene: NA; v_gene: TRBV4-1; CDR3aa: CASSQDLDSDKYNSPLHF; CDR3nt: TGCGCCAGCAGCCAAGACCTAGATTCAGATAAATATAATTCACCCCTCCACTTT
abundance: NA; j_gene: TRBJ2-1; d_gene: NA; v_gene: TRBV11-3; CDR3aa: CASSHLGGSGSNEQFF; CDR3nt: TGTGCCAGCAGCCACCTGGGGGGTTCGGGTTCCAATGAGCAGTTCTTC
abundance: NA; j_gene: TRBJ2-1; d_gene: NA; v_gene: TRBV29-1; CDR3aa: CSVEGGALRNEQFF; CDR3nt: TGCAGCGTTGAGGGGGGGGCCTTAAGAAATGAGCAGTTCTTC
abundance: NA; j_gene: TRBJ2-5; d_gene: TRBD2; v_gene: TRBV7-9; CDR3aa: CASSFLASGGPETQYF; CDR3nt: TGTGCCAGCAGCTTCCTAGCTAGCGGGGGGCCGGAGACCCAGTACTTC
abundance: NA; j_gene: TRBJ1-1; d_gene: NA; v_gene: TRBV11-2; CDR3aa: CASSFLATGTVNTEAFF; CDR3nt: TGTGCCAGCAGCTTCCTAGCAACCGGGACGGTGAACACTGAAGCTTTCTTT
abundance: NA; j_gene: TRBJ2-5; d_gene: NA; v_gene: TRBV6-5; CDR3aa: CASSSGQGGVETQYF; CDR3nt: TGTGCCAGCAGTTCTGGCCAGGGGGGAGTGGAGACCCAGTACTTC